This T cell receptor (beta chain) was profiled in a study of blood T cell repertoires in COVID-19. Generated by immunoSEQ multiplex PCR, the TCRdb table keeps only in-frame clones and is missing some. The top ten hold 1.8% of the sample, which has about 230,000 clones, 70% to 85% seen once. Two negative PCRs, clearance, or symptom resolution characterized the recovered Cohort 3 donors. This CDR3 has 15 amino acids. Germline CDR1 reads SGHTA; CDR2 reads FQGNSA. The junction had 4 bases not matched to a gene; V was cut back by 4 bases and J by 0 bases. The V gene is TRBV7-2, the J gene TRBJ2-3; 7 nucleotides line up with TRBD2. Sample: PBMCs or T cells enriched from blood (not recorded which). This clonotype originated in a man in his sixties who had recovered from COVID-19. CDR3 sequence: CASSSKAGSTDTQYF. DNA for the CDR3: TGTGCCAGCAGCTCAAAAGCGGGGAGCACAGATACGCAGTATTTT. The full variable domain, in which reference TRBV7-2 and TRBJ2-3 provide the parts outside the CDR3, is GAGVSQSPSNKVTEKGKDVELRCDPISGHTALYWYRQSLGQGLEFLIYFQGNSAPDKSGLPSDRFSAERTGGSVSTLTIQRTQQEDSAVYLCASSSKAGSTDTQYFGPGTRLTVL.